Listed below are T cell receptor beta chains from one sample, sequenced in a study of human T cells and chemical hapten exposure. One entry per CDR3 protein results from TCRdb running MiXCR on the RACE reads. The repertoire holds roughly 120,000 distinct CDR3 sequences, with around 8.2% as singletons. The specimen sequenced was whole blood. The receptors come from a male donor in good health. Some clones in this sample may be carry-over from other donors' samples. Both conserved end residues are part of each CDR3. The D gene is left open where the match is weak. Clone size is not always given. Where it is, it says once, few, many or a class for expanded clones.

clone size	V gene	J gene	D gene	CDR3 DNA	CDR3 protein
many	TRBV12-3/TRBV12-4	TRBJ1-1	.	TGTGCCAGCACCTCCGGGGTTCGGAGCCCTGAAGCTTTCTTT	CASTSGVRSPEAFF
.	TRBV9	TRBJ1-1	.	TGTGCCAGCAGCGTAGGAGTAGGAGGGACTGGTGAAGCTTTCTTT	CASSVGVGGTGEAFF
many	TRBV20-1	TRBJ1-6	TRBD1	TGCAGTGCTAGAGATGTACAGGGGGCGGGGAATTCACCCCTCCACTTT	CSARDVQGAGNSPLHF
few	TRBV5-1	TRBJ1-1	.	TGCGCCAGCAGCTTGGACACTTCACACACTGAAGCTTTCTTT	CASSLDTSHTEAFF
few	TRBV10-3	TRBJ2-2	.	TGTGCCATCAGTGAGTTAGGGGAGCTGTTTTTT	CAISELGELFF
.	TRBV10-3	TRBJ2-7	.	TGTGCCATCAGTCCACAGGGCTACGAGCAGTACTTC	CAISPQGYEQYF
many	TRBV13	TRBJ2-7	TRBD1	TGTGCCAGCAGCTCGACAGGGGGCGCAGCCGCTACGGGGGACGAGCAGTACTTC	CASSSTGGAAATGDEQYF
many	TRBV4-2	TRBJ1-3	TRBD1	TGTGCCAGCAGCCCAGGACAGGGGGACACCATATATTTT	CASSPGQGDTIYF
.	TRBV5-1	TRBJ1-5	.	TGCGCCAGCAGCCCGGGGGCCGCCAATCAGCCCCAGCATTTT	CASSPGAANQPQHF
few	TRBV12-3/TRBV12-4	TRBJ2-7	.	TGTGCCAGCAGCCCCCCCCGGGACACTTACGAGCAGTACTTC	CASSPPRDTYEQYF
.	TRBV5-4	TRBJ2-2	.	TGTGCCAGCAGCCGCCAGGGACCCGCGACCGGGGAGCTGTTTTTT	CASSRQGPATGELFF
few	TRBV20-1	TRBJ1-6	TRBD1	TGCAGTGCTAGAGGTTCCGGGACAGGTGAACTTATTAGTAATTCACCCCTCCACTTT	CSARGSGTGELISNSPLHF
few	TRBV15	TRBJ2-2	.	TGTGCCACCAGCAGAGATAGGGGCGGAAACACCGGGGAGCTGTTTTTT	CATSRDRGGNTGELFF
few	TRBV11-2	TRBJ2-1	TRBD1	TGTGCCAGCAGCTCAAGGGACAGTGTGAGGAATGAGCAGTTCTTC	CASSSRDSVRNEQFF
.	TRBV20-1	TRBJ2-7	TRBD2	TGCAGTGCTAGAGGGAATAGCGGGAGTGTCGACGAGCAGTACTTC	CSARGNSGSVDEQYF
many	TRBV7-8	TRBJ2-1	TRBD2	TGTGCCAGCAGCCCCGGGACTAGCGGGAACTCCTACAATGAGCAGTTCTTC	CASSPGTSGNSYNEQFF
.	TRBV6-5	TRBJ2-2	TRBD1	TGTGCCAGCAGGTGGACAGGGGTGAGGACCGGGGAGCTGTTTTTT	CASRWTGVRTGELFF
few	TRBV18	TRBJ1-3	.	TGTGCCAGCTCACCAAGAATAACTCCCCCTTCCTCTGGAAACACCATATATTTT	CASSPRITPPSSGNTIYF
few	TRBV10-3	TRBJ2-3	.	TGTGCCATCAGTCCCGACGGTACAGATACGCAGTATTTT	CAISPDGTDTQYF
.	TRBV5-5	TRBJ2-5	TRBD2	TGTGCCAGCAGCCCCAGACCCCGGGAGGGCCGAGAGACCCAGTACTTC	CASSPRPREGRETQYF
few	TRBV12-3/TRBV12-4	TRBJ2-7	TRBD1	TGTGCCAGCAGACTCCCCGGGACAGGGTTCCACGAGCAGTACTTC	CASRLPGTGFHEQYF
few	TRBV29-1	TRBJ2-7	.	TGCAGCGTTGAAGGGCGGCTCCTAGGCGAGCAGTACTTC	CSVEGRLLGEQYF
many	TRBV12-3/TRBV12-4	TRBJ1-1	.	TGTGCCAGCAGTTTGTGGGACATTCGAGGGACGTCTGAAGCTTTCTTT	CASSLWDIRGTSEAFF
many	TRBV20-1	TRBJ2-1	.	TGCAGTGCTAGAGAGACCGCCAGGAGTTACAATGAGCAGTTCTTC	CSARETARSYNEQFF
.	TRBV12-3/TRBV12-4	TRBJ2-7	.	TGTGCCAGCAGCTCACCTGTCTACGAGCAGTACTTC	CASSSPVYEQYF
.	TRBV6-1	TRBJ1-2	.	TGTGCCAGCAGTGAAGAATGGGTAGGGAACGGAAGAGATGGCTACACCTTC	CASSEEWVGNGRDGYTF